This TCR beta chain emerged from a study of human T cells and chemical hapten exposure. The length of the CDR3 is 14 residues. From germline, CDR1 is ENHRY and CDR2 SYGVKD. With 0 bases removed from V and 2 bases from J, the gap between germline ends came to 7 bases. Sample time point: patch test 2, 6 weeks after DPC sensitization. The sample's treatment: therapeutic diphenylcyclopropenone sensitization with weekly scalp DPC. This clonotype has ten or more counts. One entry per CDR3 protein results from TCRdb running MiXCR on the RACE reads. Among under 450,000 distinct CDR3 sequences listed, under 6.5% were seen once.

The sequencing here drew on whole blood, taken in connection with sensitization to the hapten diphenylcyclopropenone (DPC). The rearrangement joins TRBV10-3 to TRBJ1-1; D remains unclear. This clonotype was sampled from a woman aged 18-29 years with alopecia areata. Some clones in this sample may be carry-over from other donors' samples. CDR3 amino acids: CAISESNRNTEAFF. In nucleotides, the CDR3 is TGTGCCATCAGTGAGTCGAACAGAAACACTGAAGCTTTCTTT.